These T cell receptor beta chains were read from a single sample in a study of regulatory T cells in long-lasting Graves disease. TCRdb re-called the multiplex PCR reads through MiXCR, storing one row per CDR3 protein. The table has 400,000 to 500,000 distinct CDR3 sequences, roughly 20% seen once; the top ten hold 7% to 9.5%. The specimen was peripheral blood mononuclear cells (PBMCs), collected when the disease was refractory, from a patient treated with antithyroid drugs. The source of these receptors is a female donor with Graves disease. Each CDR3 is given with its conserved first and last residue. Each record gives: J gene, V gene, D gene, clone size, CDR3 protein, CDR3 DNA. A D gene is named only where the DNA matches it firmly. Clone size appears in some rows only: once, few, many, or a class for an expanded clone.

J gene: TRBJ1-4
V gene: TRBV4-3
D gene: TRBD1
clone size: .
CDR3 protein: CASSQTGVANEKLFF
CDR3 DNA: TGCGCCAGCAGCCAAACAGGGGTAGCTAATGAAAAACTGTTTTTT

J gene: TRBJ2-4
V gene: TRBV24-1
D gene: TRBD2
clone size: few
CDR3 protein: CATSGAGSGNIQYF
CDR3 DNA: TGTGCCACCAGTGGAGCGGGATCGGGAAACATTCAGTACTTC

J gene: TRBJ1-2
V gene: TRBV20-1
D gene: TRBD1
clone size: .
CDR3 protein: CSAPGTGGDSFYGYTF
CDR3 DNA: TGCAGTGCCCCCGGGACAGGGGGCGATTCTTTCTATGGCTACACCTTC

J gene: TRBJ2-2
V gene: TRBV29-1
D gene: .
clone size: .
CDR3 protein: CSVDTGRPNTGELFF
CDR3 DNA: TGCAGCGTTGACACAGGGAGGCCGAACACCGGGGAGCTGTTTTTT

J gene: TRBJ2-7
V gene: TRBV20-1
D gene: .
clone size: .
CDR3 protein: CSAPQGSKISYEQYF
CDR3 DNA: TGCAGTGCTCCACAGGGCAGCAAAATCTCCTACGAGCAGTACTTC

J gene: TRBJ2-3
V gene: TRBV6-5
D gene: .
clone size: few
CDR3 protein: CASSYSGAPDTQYF
CDR3 DNA: TGTGCCAGCAGTTACTCGGGGGCTCCAGATACGCAGTATTTT

J gene: TRBJ2-3
V gene: TRBV20-1
D gene: .
clone size: once
CDR3 protein: CSALNPPMDTQYF
CDR3 DNA: TGCAGTGCCCTAAACCCTCCGATGGATACGCAGTATTTT

J gene: TRBJ2-7
V gene: TRBV4-1
D gene: TRBD2
clone size: .
CDR3 protein: CASSEGLAGMYEQYF
CDR3 DNA: TGCGCCAGCAGCGAGGGACTAGCGGGGATGTACGAGCAGTACTTC

J gene: TRBJ2-5
V gene: TRBV19
D gene: .
clone size: .
CDR3 protein: CASRDVKVSETQYF
CDR3 DNA: TGTGCCAGTAGGGACGTCAAAGTGTCGGAGACCCAGTACTTC

J gene: TRBJ2-5
V gene: TRBV19
D gene: TRBD2
clone size: many
CDR3 protein: CASSTRTSGMGTQYF
CDR3 DNA: TGTGCCAGTAGTACACGGACTAGCGGGATGGGGACCCAGTACTTC

J gene: TRBJ2-7
V gene: TRBV28
D gene: .
clone size: many
CDR3 protein: CASSFHEQYF
CDR3 DNA: TGTGCCAGCAGTTTCCACGAGCAGTACTTC

J gene: TRBJ1-1
V gene: TRBV11-1
D gene: TRBD1
clone size: many
CDR3 protein: CASSPGTARTEAFF
CDR3 DNA: TGTGCCAGCAGCCCCGGGACAGCTCGTACTGAAGCTTTCTTT

J gene: TRBJ2-7
V gene: TRBV27
D gene: .
clone size: few
CDR3 protein: CASSETGYEQYF
CDR3 DNA: TGTGCCAGCAGTGAGACAGGATACGAGCAGTACTTC

J gene: TRBJ2-2
V gene: TRBV5-1
D gene: .
clone size: few
CDR3 protein: CASSSRGGPNTGELFF
CDR3 DNA: TGCGCCAGCAGCTCAAGGGGGGGCCCAAACACCGGGGAGCTGTTTTTT

J gene: TRBJ1-3
V gene: TRBV28
D gene: .
clone size: few
CDR3 protein: CASSLGERGNTIYF
CDR3 DNA: TGTGCCAGCAGTTTAGGGGAGAGAGGAAACACCATATATTTT

J gene: TRBJ2-7
V gene: TRBV6-5
D gene: .
clone size: .
CDR3 protein: CASSYRGGGHPSDEQYF
CDR3 DNA: TGTGCCAGCAGTTACAGGGGCGGAGGGCACCCCTCTGACGAGCAGTACTTC

J gene: TRBJ1-2
V gene: TRBV10-2
D gene: .
clone size: few
CDR3 protein: CASSDSGSGGYTF
CDR3 DNA: TGCGCCAGCAGTGATTCGGGCTCAGGTGGCTACACCTTC

J gene: TRBJ2-5
V gene: TRBV6-2/TRBV6-3
D gene: .
clone size: .
CDR3 protein: CASSNLPPGTRETQYF
CDR3 DNA: TGTGCCAGCAGTAACCTCCCCCCGGGGACTCGGGAGACCCAGTACTTC

J gene: TRBJ1-5
V gene: TRBV6-2/TRBV6-3
D gene: .
clone size: .
CDR3 protein: CASSYSNPRTGNQPQHF
CDR3 DNA: TGTGCCAGCAGTTACTCGAATCCCAGAACTGGCAATCAGCCCCAGCATTTT

J gene: TRBJ2-2
V gene: TRBV18
D gene: TRBD1
clone size: few
CDR3 protein: CASSPLYGQGSSTGELFF
CDR3 DNA: TGTGCCAGCTCACCACTCTACGGACAGGGCTCGAGCACCGGGGAGCTGTTTTTT

J gene: TRBJ2-7
V gene: TRBV28
D gene: .
clone size: .
CDR3 protein: CASRPPNIYEQYF
CDR3 DNA: TGTGCCAGCAGACCACCTAATATCTACGAGCAGTACTTC

J gene: TRBJ2-3
V gene: TRBV27
D gene: .
clone size: few
CDR3 protein: CATLNLRDPDTQYF
CDR3 DNA: TGTGCCACCTTGAATTTGCGGGATCCAGATACGCAGTATTTT

J gene: TRBJ2-2
V gene: TRBV20-1
D gene: TRBD1
clone size: few
CDR3 protein: CSARDRGPFTGELFF
CDR3 DNA: TGCAGTGCTAGAGATAGGGGGCCCTTCACCGGGGAGCTGTTTTTT

J gene: TRBJ2-7
V gene: TRBV28
D gene: TRBD1
clone size: few
CDR3 protein: CASMGTGPVYEQYF
CDR3 DNA: TGTGCCAGCATGGGGACAGGGCCCGTCTACGAGCAGTACTTC

J gene: TRBJ2-7
V gene: TRBV6-5
D gene: .
clone size: .
CDR3 protein: CASSYKFDYEQYF
CDR3 DNA: TGTGCCAGCAGTTACAAGTTCGACTACGAGCAGTACTTC

J gene: TRBJ1-4
V gene: TRBV5-1
D gene: .
clone size: many
CDR3 protein: CASSLTDARKTNEKLFF
CDR3 DNA: TGCGCCAGCAGCTTGACTGACGCCCGAAAGACTAATGAAAAACTGTTTTTT